This T cell receptor (beta chain) was identified during a study of T-cell memory formation after mild COVID-19. The overall study: Clusters were largely donor specific. Study findings and constraints: Memory cells collected pre-infection included some clones that later responded, suggesting cross-reactive memory joined. Confirmation was lacking for SARS-CoV-2 specificity of second-wave clones that peaked on day 37.

This clonotype was seen a few times. Its specificity is not known. From 5'RACE with constant-segment primers came TCR alpha and TCR beta cDNA libraries that carried sample barcodes and UMIs. TCRdb re-called the 5' RACE reads through MiXCR, storing one row per CDR3 protein. Of around 250,000 distinct CDR3 sequences listed, around 16% are singletons. Per germline, CDR1 MNHEY and CDR2 SVGEGT. Trimming cost V 4 bases and J 3 bases, with 12 bases left between them. The CDR3 length is 14 residues. Source material: PBMCs or a T cell subset sorted from them (not recorded which). The gene calls are TRBV6-2 or TRBV6-3 and TRBJ1-1, with D maybe TRBD1 (5 bases). The source of this sequence is a man aged 18-30 years who had mild COVID-19 (a few samples of this study predate the infection). Cell type and time point are not known. The CDR3 DNA reads as TGTGCCAGCAGTTTCCGTCGGGGGGACACTGAAGCTTTCTTT. The encoded protein is CASSFRRGDTEAFF.